This record looks at one TCR beta chain sequence and its context. The authors made each sample's cDNA in eight separate reactions. TCRdb reprocessed the 5' RACE reads, with one entry per CDR3 protein and no DNA. This sample contains over 150,000 distinct CDR3 sequences. This specimen belongs to a study of monozygotic twins with inflammatory bowel disease. There are 14 residues in the CDR3. Germline lookup yields CDR1 SGHVS and CDR2 FNYEAQ. This chain joins TRBV7-6 and TRBJ2-7; checking the TCRdb D call of TRBD1 is not possible without DNA. The sequenced sample was blood. The receptor was isolated from a human donor with ulcerative colitis or Crohn's disease, or a healthy co-twin of an affected twin (not recorded which). This chain's CDR3 is CASSLVRGSYEQYF.